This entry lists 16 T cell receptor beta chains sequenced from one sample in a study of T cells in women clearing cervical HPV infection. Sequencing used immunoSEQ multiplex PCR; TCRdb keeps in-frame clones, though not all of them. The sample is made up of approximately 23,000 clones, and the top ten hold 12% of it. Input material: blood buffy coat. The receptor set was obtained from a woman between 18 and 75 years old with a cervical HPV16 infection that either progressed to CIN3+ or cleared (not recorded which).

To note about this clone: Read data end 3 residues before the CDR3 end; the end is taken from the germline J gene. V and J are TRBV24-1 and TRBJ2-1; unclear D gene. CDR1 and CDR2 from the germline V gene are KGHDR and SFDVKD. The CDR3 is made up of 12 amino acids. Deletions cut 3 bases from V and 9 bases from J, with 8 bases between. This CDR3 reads CATSDPSTEQFF. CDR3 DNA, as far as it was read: TGTGCCACCAGTGATCCTTCTACTGAG.

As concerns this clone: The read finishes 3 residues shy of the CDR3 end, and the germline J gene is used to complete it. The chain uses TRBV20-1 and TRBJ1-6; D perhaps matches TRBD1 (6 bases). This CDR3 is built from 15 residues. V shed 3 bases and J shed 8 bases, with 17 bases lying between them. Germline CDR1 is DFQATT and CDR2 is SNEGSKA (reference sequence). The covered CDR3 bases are TGCAGTGCTAGTACGTCCTCGGCAGGGGATTCACCC. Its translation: CSASTSSAGDSP. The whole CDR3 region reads CSASTSSAGDSPLHF.

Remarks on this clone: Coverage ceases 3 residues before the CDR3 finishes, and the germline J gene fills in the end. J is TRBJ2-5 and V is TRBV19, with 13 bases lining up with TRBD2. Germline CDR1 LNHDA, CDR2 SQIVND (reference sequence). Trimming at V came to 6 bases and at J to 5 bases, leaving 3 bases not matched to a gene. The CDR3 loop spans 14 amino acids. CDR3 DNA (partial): TGTGCCAGTAGAACTAGCGGGGGGGCGGAGACC. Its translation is CASRTSGGAET. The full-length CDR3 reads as CASRTSGGAETQYF.

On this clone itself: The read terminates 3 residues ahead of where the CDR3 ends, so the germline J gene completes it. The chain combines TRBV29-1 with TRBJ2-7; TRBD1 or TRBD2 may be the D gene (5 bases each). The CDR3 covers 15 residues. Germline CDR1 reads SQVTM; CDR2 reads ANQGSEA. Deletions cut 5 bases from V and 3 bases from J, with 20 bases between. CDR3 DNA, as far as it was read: TGCAGCGTTTCCGAGGGGCAGGGCGGCAGCTACGAG. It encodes CSVSEGQGGSYE. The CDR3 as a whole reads CSVSEGQGGSYEQYF.

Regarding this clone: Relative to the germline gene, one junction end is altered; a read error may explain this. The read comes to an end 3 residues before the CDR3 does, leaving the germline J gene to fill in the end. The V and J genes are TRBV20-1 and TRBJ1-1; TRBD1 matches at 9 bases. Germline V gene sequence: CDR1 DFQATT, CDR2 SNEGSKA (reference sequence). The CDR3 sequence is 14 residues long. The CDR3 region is CSAIRDRVKTEAFF. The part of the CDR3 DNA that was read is TGCAGTGCCATTCGGGACAGGGTGAAAACTGAA.

The CDR3 bases that were read are TGCGCCAGCAGCGTGGGGGGCGCCGATGGC. The encoded protein is CASSVGGADG. The full-length CDR3 reads as CASSVGGADGYTF. The chain is built from TRBV5-1 and TRBJ1-2, with D possibly matching TRBD1 (6 bases). With the read ending 3 residues before the CDR3 end, the germline J gene is used to fill in that end. Germline V lookup: CDR1 SGHRS, CDR2 YFSETQ. The CDR3 spans 13 residues. Between the trimmed V and J ends, which lost 4 bases and 6 bases, there was a span of 13 bases.

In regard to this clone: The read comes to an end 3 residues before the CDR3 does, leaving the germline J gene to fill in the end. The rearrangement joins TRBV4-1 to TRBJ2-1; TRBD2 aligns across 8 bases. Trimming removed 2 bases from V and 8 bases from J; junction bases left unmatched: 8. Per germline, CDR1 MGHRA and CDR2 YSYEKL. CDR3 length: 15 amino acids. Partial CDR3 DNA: TGCGCCAGCAGCCAACGGGAGCGGGAGTCTGATGAG. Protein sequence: CASSQRERESDE. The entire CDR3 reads CASSQRERESDEQFF.

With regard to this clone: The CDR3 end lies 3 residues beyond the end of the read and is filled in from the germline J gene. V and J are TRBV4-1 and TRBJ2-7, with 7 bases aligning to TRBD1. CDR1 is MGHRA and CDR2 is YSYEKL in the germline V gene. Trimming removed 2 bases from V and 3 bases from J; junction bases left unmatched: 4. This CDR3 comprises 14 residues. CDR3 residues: CASSQNRGLYEQYF. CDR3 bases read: TGCGCCAGCAGCCAAAACAGGGGTCTCTACGAG.

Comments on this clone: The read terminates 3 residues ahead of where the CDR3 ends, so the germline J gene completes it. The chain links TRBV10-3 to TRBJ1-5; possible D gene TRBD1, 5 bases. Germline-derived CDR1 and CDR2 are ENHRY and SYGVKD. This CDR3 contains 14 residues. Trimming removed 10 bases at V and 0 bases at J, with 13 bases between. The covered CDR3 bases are TGTGCCACCCGCGACAGCTATAGCAATCAGCCC. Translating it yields CATRDSYSNQP. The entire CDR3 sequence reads CATRDSYSNQPQHF.

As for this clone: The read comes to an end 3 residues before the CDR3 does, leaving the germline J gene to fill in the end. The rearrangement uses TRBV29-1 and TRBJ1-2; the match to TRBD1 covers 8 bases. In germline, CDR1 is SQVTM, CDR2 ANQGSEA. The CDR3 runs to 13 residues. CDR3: CSGNRGIDNDYTF. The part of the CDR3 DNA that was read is TGCAGCGGGAACAGGGGGATAGACAATGAC. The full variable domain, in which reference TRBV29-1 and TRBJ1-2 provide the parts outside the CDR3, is SAVISQKPSRDICQRGTSLTIQCQVDSQVTMMFWYRQQPGQSLTLIATANQGSEATYESGFVIDKFPISRPNLTFSTLTVSNMSPEDSSIYLCSGNRGIDNDYTFGSGTRLTVV.

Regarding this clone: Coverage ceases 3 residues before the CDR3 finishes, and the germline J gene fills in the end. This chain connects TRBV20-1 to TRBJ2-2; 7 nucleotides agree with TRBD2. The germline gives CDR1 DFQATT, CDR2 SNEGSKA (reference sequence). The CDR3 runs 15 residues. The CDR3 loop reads CSATRGNSYNSPLFF. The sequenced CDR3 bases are TGCAGTGCCACGCGGGGGAACTCCTATAATTCACCG.

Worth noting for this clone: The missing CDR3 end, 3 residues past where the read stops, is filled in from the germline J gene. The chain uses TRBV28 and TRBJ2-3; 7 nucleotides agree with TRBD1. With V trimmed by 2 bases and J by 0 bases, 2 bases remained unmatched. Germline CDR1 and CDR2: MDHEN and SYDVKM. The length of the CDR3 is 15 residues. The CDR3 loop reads CASSLTGVSTDTQYF. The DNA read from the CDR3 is TGTGCCAGCAGTTTAACAGGGGTGAGCACAGATACG.

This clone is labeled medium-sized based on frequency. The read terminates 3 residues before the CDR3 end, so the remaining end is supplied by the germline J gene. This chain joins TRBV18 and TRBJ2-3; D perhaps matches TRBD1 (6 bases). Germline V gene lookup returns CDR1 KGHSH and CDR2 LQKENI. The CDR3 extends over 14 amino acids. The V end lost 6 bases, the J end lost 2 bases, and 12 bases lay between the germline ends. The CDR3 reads CASSIQGNTDTQYF. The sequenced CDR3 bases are TGTGCCAGCTCGATCCAGGGGAACACAGATACG. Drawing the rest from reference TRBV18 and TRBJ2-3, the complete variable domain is NAGVMQNPRHLVRRRGQEARLRCSPMKGHSHVYWYRQLPEEGLKFMVYLQKENIIDESGMPKERFSAEFPKEGPSILRIQQVVRGDSAAYFCASSIQGNTDTQYFGPGTRLTVL.

CDR3 residues: CSASSSGTDTQYF. Partial CDR3 DNA: TGCAGTGCTAGTTCTAGCGGCACAGATACG. The rearrangement links TRBV20-1 to TRBJ2-3, with a weak D call TRBD2 (6 bases). The DNA ends 3 residues before the CDR3 does, and the rest of the CDR3 is filled in from the germline J gene. V gave up 3 bases and J gave up 1 base, with 8 bases separating them. Germline CDR1 reads DFQATT; CDR2 reads SNEGSKA (reference sequence). The CDR3 has 13 amino acids.

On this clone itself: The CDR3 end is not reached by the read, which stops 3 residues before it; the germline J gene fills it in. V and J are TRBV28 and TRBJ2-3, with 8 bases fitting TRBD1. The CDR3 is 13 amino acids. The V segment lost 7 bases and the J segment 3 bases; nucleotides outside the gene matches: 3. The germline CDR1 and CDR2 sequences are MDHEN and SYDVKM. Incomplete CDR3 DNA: TGTGCCAGCAAGGACAGGGTAACAGATACG. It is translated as CASKDRVTDT. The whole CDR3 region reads CASKDRVTDTQYF.

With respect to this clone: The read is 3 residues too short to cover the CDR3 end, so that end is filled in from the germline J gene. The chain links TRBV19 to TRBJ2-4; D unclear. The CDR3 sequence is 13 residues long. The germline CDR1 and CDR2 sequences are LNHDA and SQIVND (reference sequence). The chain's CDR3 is CASSIRGNYGQYF. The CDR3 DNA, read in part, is TGTGCCAGTAGTATAAGAGGAAACTATGGT.